This T cell receptor (beta chain) was documented in a study of T-cell reconstitution after alpha-beta-depleted transplantation in children. For TCRbeta, the library was prepared with unique molecular identifiers. TCRdb re-derived calls from the PCR reads in MiXCR, one entry per CDR3 protein. The data show 450,000 to 600,000 distinct CDR3 sequences, approximately 32% seen once. The sample holds a few counts of this clonotype. The CDR3 totals 16 residues. J lost 5 bases, V lost 7 bases, and 13 bases had no gene match. Germline lookup yields CDR1 KGHDR and CDR2 SFDVKD. The sample in question was PBMCs from the stem cell graft donor, obtained from the stem cell graft. The clonotype originates from a human donor who donated a stem cell graft to a child with aplastic anemia. The chain carries TRBV24-1 and TRBJ2-1, with 7 nucleotides matching TRBD1. CDR3 sequence reads: CATSLGQLKWDNEQFF. Here the CDR3 DNA reads TGTGCCACCAGCCTGGGACAGCTTAAGTGGGACAATGAGCAGTTCTTC.